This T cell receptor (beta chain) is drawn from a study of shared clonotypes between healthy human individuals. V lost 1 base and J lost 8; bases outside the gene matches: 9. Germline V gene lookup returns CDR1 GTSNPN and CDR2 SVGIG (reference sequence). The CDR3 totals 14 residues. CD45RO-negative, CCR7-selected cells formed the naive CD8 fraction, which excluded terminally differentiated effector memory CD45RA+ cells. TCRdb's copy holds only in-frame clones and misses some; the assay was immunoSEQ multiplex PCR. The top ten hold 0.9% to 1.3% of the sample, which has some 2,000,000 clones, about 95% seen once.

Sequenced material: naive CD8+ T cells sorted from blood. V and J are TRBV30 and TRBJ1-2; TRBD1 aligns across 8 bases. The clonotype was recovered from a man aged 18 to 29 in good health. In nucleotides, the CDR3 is TGTGCCTGGAGTGCCCAGACAGGGGCTGAGGGCTACACCTTC. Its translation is CAWSAQTGAEGYTF.